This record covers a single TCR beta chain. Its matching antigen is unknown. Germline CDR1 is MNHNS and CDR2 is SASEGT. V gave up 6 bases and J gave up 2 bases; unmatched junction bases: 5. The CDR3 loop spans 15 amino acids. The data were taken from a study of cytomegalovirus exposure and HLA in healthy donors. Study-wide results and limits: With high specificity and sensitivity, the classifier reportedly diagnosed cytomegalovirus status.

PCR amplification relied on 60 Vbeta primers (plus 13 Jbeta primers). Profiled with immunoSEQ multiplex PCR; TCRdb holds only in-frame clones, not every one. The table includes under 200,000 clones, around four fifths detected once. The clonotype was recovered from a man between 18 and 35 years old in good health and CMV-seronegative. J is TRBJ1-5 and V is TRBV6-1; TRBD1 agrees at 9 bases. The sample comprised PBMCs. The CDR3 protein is CASSLDRGGNQPQHF. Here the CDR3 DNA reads TGTGCCAGCAGCCTGGACAGGGGAGGCAATCAGCCCCAGCATTTT.